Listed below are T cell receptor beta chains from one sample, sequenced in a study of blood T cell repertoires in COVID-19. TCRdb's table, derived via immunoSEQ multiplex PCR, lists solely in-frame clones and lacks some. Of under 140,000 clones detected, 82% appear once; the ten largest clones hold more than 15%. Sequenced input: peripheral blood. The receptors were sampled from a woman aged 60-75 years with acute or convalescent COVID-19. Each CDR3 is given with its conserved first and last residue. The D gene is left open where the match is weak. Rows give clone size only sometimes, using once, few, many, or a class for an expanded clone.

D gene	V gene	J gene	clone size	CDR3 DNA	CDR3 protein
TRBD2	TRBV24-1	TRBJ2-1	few	TGTGCCACCAGTGATTTCGGGGGGGCTCTCAATGAGCAGTTCTTC	CATSDFGGALNEQFF
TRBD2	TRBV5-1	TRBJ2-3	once	TGCGCCAGCAGCCCGGGACTAGCGGGGGGGATAGATACGCAGTATTTT	CASSPGLAGGIDTQYF
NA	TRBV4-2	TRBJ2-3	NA	TGTGCCAGCAGCCAAGTCACTGCAGGGCGGGGGCCAGATACGCAGTATTTT	CASSQVTAGRGPDTQYF
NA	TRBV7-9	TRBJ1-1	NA	TGTGCCAGCAGCTTTAAGCCGAACACTGAAGCTTTCTTT	CASSFKPNTEAFF
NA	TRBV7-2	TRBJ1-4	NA	TGTGCCAGCAGACTCCGCAGGGGTGCTAATGAAAAACTGTTTTTT	CASRLRRGANEKLFF
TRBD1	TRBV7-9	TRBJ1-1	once	TGTGCCAGCAGCTCTCGGACAGGGATGAACACTGAAGCTTTCTTT	CASSSRTGMNTEAFF
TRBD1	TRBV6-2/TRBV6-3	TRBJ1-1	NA	TGTGCCAGCAGTCCGACAGGGATTTATCCGACTGAAGCTTTCTTT	CASSPTGIYPTEAFF
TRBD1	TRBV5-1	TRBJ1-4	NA	TGCGCCAGCAGCATCGGGACAGCCACAACTAATGAAAAACTGTTTTTT	CASSIGTATTNEKLFF
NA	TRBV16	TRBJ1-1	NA	TGTGCCAGCAGCCCGGGTACAGGGCGAACCGAAGCTTTCTTT	CASSPGTGRTEAFF
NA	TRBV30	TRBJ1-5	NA	TGTGCCTGGGCGAGGGGACACCGCAATCAGCCCCAGCATTTT	CAWARGHRNQPQHF
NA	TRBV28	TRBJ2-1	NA	TGTGCCAGCAGTCCCGGTGGAGTCGGCCAAAATGAGCAGTTCTTC	CASSPGGVGQNEQFF
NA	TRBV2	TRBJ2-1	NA	TGTGCCAGCAGTGGGGACAACCTATACAATGAGCAGTTCTTC	CASSGDNLYNEQFF
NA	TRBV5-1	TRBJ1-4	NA	TGCGCCAGCAGCTTGGGAGCAGGGGTGAGGAACGAAAAACTGTTTTTT	CASSLGAGVRNEKLFF
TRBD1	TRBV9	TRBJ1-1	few	TGTGCCAGCAGCGTGGAAGGGACAGGGTATACTGAAGCTTTCTTT	CASSVEGTGYTEAFF
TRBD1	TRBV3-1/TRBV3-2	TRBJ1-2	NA	TGTGCCAGCAGCCGGACAGGGAGTAACTATGGCTACACCTTC	CASSRTGSNYGYTF
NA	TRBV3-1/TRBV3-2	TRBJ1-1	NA	TGTGCCAGCAGCCAAGGGGCGATTGGGAACACTGAAGCTTTCTTT	CASSQGAIGNTEAFF
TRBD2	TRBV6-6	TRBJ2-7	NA	TGTGCCAGCAGACGGGGGGATACCTACGAGCAGTACTTC	CASRRGDTYEQYF
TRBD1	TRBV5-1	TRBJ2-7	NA	TGCGCCAGCAGCTTTTTCAAGGGGGCAAGGGGGAACGAGCAGTACTTC	CASSFFKGARGNEQYF
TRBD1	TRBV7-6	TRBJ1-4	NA	TGTGCCAGCAGCTCCAGGGGGAGAAATGAAAAACTGTTTTTT	CASSSRGRNEKLFF
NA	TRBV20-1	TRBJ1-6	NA	TGCAGTGCTAGTATGGGGGGACCTTATAATTCACCCCTCCACTTT	CSASMGGPYNSPLHF
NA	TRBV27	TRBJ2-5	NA	TGTGCCAGCAGCGCTGGGACTCAAGAGACCCAGTACTTC	CASSAGTQETQYF
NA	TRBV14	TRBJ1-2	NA	TGTGCCAGCAGCCACCTAAGGGGTAACTATGGCTACACCTTC	CASSHLRGNYGYTF
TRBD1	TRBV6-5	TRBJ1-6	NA	TGTGCCAGCAGCTACGTCAGGGGGCGAGGTGATTCACCCCTCCACTTT	CASSYVRGRGDSPLHF
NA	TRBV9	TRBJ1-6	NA	TGTGCCAGCGGGAGCGGGGACGCCCTCCTCAATAATTCACCCCTCCACTTT	CASGSGDALLNNSPLHF
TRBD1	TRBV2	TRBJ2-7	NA	TGTGCCAGCAGTAGACAGGGGAACGAGCAGTACTTC	CASSRQGNEQYF
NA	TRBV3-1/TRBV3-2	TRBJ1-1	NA	TGTGCCAGCAGCCTTGCAGAAAACCTGAACACTGAAGCTTTCTTT	CASSLAENLNTEAFF
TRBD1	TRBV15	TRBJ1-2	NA	TGTGCCACCAGCACAGGGGGGAAGGGAGGCTACACCTTC	CATSTGGKGGYTF
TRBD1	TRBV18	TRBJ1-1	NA	TGTGCCAGCTCACAGGGACAGGGAATGAACACTGAAGCTTTCTTT	CASSQGQGMNTEAFF
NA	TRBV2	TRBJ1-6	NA	TGTGCCAGCAGAAGAGGGGGGGAAAATTCACCCCTCCACTTT	CASRRGGENSPLHF
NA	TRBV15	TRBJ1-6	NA	TGTGCCACCAGCAGAGATTTGGGGACAATGAGCTCACCCCTCCACTTT	CATSRDLGTMSSPLHF
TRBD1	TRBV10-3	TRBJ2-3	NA	TGTGCCAGCGGACAGGGGGCCATCACAGATACGCAGTATTTT	CASGQGAITDTQYF
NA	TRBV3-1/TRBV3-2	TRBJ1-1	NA	TGTGCCAGCAGCCAAGACCAGGGGAGGGACACTGAAGCTTTCTTT	CASSQDQGRDTEAFF
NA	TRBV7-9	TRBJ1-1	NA	TGTGCCAGCAGCTTATTGCAGGGGCTCCTTAACACTGAAGCTTTCTTT	CASSLLQGLLNTEAFF
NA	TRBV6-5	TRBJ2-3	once	TGTGCCAGCAGTTACTCGAGCTGGTACGGGACAGATACGCAGTATTTT	CASSYSSWYGTDTQYF
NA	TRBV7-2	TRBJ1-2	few	TGTGCCAGCAGCTTAGCTTTCACAGGCGTGGGTGGCTACACCTTC	CASSLAFTGVGGYTF
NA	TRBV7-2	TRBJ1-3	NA	TGTGCCAGCAGCTTATGGGCAGGGTCTGGAAACACCATATATTTT	CASSLWAGSGNTIYF
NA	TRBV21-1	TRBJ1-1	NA	TGTGCCAGCAGCAAGGGACAGGGCCTTAACACTGAAGCTTTCTTT	CASSKGQGLNTEAFF
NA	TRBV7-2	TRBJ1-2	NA	TGTGCCAGCACCCTTAGAGGGGGTAATGACTATGGCTACACCTTC	CASTLRGGNDYGYTF
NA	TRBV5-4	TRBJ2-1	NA	TGTGCCAGCAGCAAGGGACTCACCAACCTCAATGAGCAGTTCTTC	CASSKGLTNLNEQFF
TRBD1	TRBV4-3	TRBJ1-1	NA	TGCGCCAGCAGCCAAGGACAGGGTATTGTGGCTTTCTTT	CASSQGQGIVAFF
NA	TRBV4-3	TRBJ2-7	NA	TGCGCCAGCAGCCCTCGACAGGCCGGCGAGCAGTACTTC	CASSPRQAGEQYF
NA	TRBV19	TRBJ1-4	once	TGTGCCAGTAAAGGGGTCGGGCGACCCCTTGCAACTAATGAAAAACTGTTTTTT	CASKGVGRPLATNEKLFF
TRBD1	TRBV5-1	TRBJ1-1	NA	TGCGCCAGCAGCTGGGGACAGGGGGTCAACACTGAAGCTTTCTTT	CASSWGQGVNTEAFF
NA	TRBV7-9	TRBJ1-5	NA	TGTGCCAGCAGCTTAGTAGCCGGAGCCCAGCATTTT	CASSLVAGAQHF
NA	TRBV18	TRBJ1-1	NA	TGTGCCAGCAGGGGAACGATGAACACTGAAGCTTTCTTT	CASRGTMNTEAFF
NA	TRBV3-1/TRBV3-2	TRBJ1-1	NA	TGTGCCAGCAGCCTTTACAGGGCCTCAGAAGCTTTCTTT	CASSLYRASEAFF
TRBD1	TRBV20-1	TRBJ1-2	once	TGCAGTGCTAGTGACAGGGCCAACTATGGCTACACCTTC	CSASDRANYGYTF
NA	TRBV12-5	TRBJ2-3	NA	TGTGCTAGTGGTTCGGACAGCCATACGCAGTATTTT	CASGSDSHTQYF
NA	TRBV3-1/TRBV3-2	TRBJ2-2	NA	TGTGCCGGGGGGAGCGCCGGGGAGCTGTTTTTT	CAGGSAGELFF
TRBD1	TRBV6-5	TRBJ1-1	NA	TGTGCCAGCAGCCCGACAGGGCTGAACACTGAAGCTTTCTTT	CASSPTGLNTEAFF
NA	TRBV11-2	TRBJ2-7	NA	TGTGCCTGCAGCTTTGACGTGGAGACCGAGCAGTACTTC	CACSFDVETEQYF
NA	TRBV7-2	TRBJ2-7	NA	TGTGCCAGCAGCTTGATTCAGGGTTCCCACGAGCAGTACTTC	CASSLIQGSHEQYF
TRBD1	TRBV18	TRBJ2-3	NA	TGTGCCAGCTCACCGGGGACAGGGGGCACAGATACGCAGTATTTT	CASSPGTGGTDTQYF